This T cell receptor (beta chain) was captured by sequencing in a study of cytomegalovirus exposure and HLA in healthy donors. At the level of the study: The study's early data release held about 77 million unique TCRs from HLA-typed donors.

60 Vbeta and 13 Jbeta primers were used in PCR. Assay used: immunoSEQ multiplex PCR; TCRdb lists only in-frame clones, some missing. In the table there are 150,000 to 200,000 clones, approximately 72% of which are singletons. Remarks on this clone: Its antigen is unknown.

General study findings and limits: Later work found that TCR association rates differed between HLA loci; DRB1 had the most and HLA-C the fewest. Cytomegalovirus status, reportedly, was diagnosed with high specificity and sensitivity by the classifier. In all likelihood, a cluster of highly shared sequence variants was a sequencing artifact.

The source material was PBMCs. The receptor comes from a man in his forties or fifties in good health and CMV-seronegative.

In nucleotides, the CDR3 is TGTGCCAGCAGTTACAACAGGGGCGGTGAAAAACTGTTTTTT. It yields the protein CASSYNRGGEKLFF. The chain couples TRBV6-5 to TRBJ1-4, with 7 bases identical to TRBD1. The CDR3 has 14 residues. Germline V CDR1 and CDR2: MNHEY, SVGAGI. V gave up 2 bases and J gave up 7 bases; unmatched junction bases: 4.